These 24 T cell receptor beta chains came from one sample sequenced in a study of blood T cell repertoires in COVID-19. The data were produced by immunoSEQ multiplex PCR, yet TCRdb's version contains in-frame clones alone and is incomplete. The sample contains tens of thousands of clones, approximately 88% of which appear only once. The sequenced sample was peripheral blood. The receptor set was obtained from a man aged 45-60 years with active COVID-19.

V is TRBV5-1 and J is TRBJ2-1; D may be TRBD2 (6 bases). Germline V lookup: CDR1 SGHRS, CDR2 YFSETQ. V was pared by 4 bases and J by 8 bases, with 22 bases between. The length of the CDR3 is 16 residues. The chain's CDR3 is CASSAYGTGSLDEQFF. CDR3 DNA sequence: TGCGCCAGCAGCGCCTACGGGACTGGTTCTTTGGATGAGCAGTTCTTC.

V usage is TRBV5-1 and J usage is TRBJ1-2; D uncertain. Trimming took 0 bases from V and 6 from J, leaving 15 bases between them. The CDR3 runs 15 residues. From germline, CDR1 is SGHRS and CDR2 YFSETQ. CDR3 residues: CASSLAGFGSDGYTF. The CDR3 DNA sequence: TGCGCCAGCAGCTTGGCGGGATTCGGGTCGGATGGCTACACCTTC.

This clone is a singleton in its sample. The chain couples TRBV7-9 to TRBJ2-1; TRBD2 matches 7 bases. V dropped 4 bases and J dropped 5; count of bases not matched to a gene: 8. The V gene's germline CDR1 is SEHNR and CDR2 FQNEAQ (reference sequence). The CDR3 consists of 15 residues. The CDR3 loop reads CASSSSLADHNEQFF. CDR3 nucleotide sequence: TGTGCCAGCAGCTCCAGTCTAGCGGACCACAATGAGCAGTTCTTC. Together with reference TRBV7-9 and TRBJ2-1, the CDR3 gives the full variable domain: DTGVSQNPRHKITKRGQNVTFRCDPISEHNRLYWYRQTLGQGPEFLTYFQNEAQLEKSRLLSDRFSAERPKGSFSTLEIQRTEQGDSAMYLCASSSSLADHNEQFFGPGTRLTVL.

The rearrangement uses TRBV11-3 and TRBJ2-2, with 11 bases that match TRBD2. CDR1 is SGHNT and CDR2 is YENEEA in the germline V gene. V lost 1 base to trimming and J lost 8 bases; unmatched junction nucleotides: 9. CDR3 length: 17 residues. The CDR3 sequence is CASSLGGLAGGPGELFF. The DNA for the CDR3 is TGTGCCAGCAGCTTAGGAGGTCTAGCGGGGGGCCCTGGGGAGCTGTTTTTT.

The rearrangement links TRBV7-2 to TRBJ1-1; no clear D gene. Trimming took 0 bases from V and 4 from J, leaving 9 bases between them. Looked up from germline, CDR1 is SGHTA and CDR2 is FQGNSA. The CDR3 runs 14 residues. CDR3 in DNA: TGTGCCAGCAGCTTAGCGGGGAGGACCACTGAAGCTTTCTTT. It codes for CASSLAGRTTEAFF.

The rearrangement joins TRBV7-9 to TRBJ2-1; 9 bases match TRBD2. J lost 10 bases, V lost 5 bases, and 9 bases had no gene match. This CDR3 contains 14 residues. Germline values: CDR1 SEHNR, CDR2 FQNEAQ (reference sequence). The CDR3, as DNA: TGTGCCAGCAGCCCCTTAGCGGGAGTCGGAGAGCAGTTCTTC. Translating it yields CASSPLAGVGEQFF. The full variable domain, completed using reference TRBV7-9 and TRBJ2-1, is DTGVSQNPRHKITKRGQNVTFRCDPISEHNRLYWYRQTLGQGPEFLTYFQNEAQLEKSRLLSDRFSAERPKGSFSTLEIQRTEQGDSAMYLCASSPLAGVGEQFFGPGTRLTVL.

This clone was seen only a few times. The chain carries TRBV14 and TRBJ2-3, with 12 bases lining up with TRBD2. CDR1 SGHDN and CDR2 FVKESK come from the germline V gene. The CDR3 runs 19 residues. V was clipped by 3 bases and J by 2 bases; unmatched bases: 12. CDR3 in DNA: TGTGCCAGCAGCCAGGACTGGACTAGCGGGGACCTGCTCACAGATACGCAGTATTTT. Amino acid sequence: CASSQDWTSGDLLTDTQYF.

CDR3 in DNA: TGTGCCAGCAGCGACTCCGGGACAGGGGGAGAAGAGCAGTACTTC. Amino acid sequence: CASSDSGTGGEEQYF. The rearrangement joins TRBV9 to TRBJ2-7; TRBD1 matches at 11 bases. The CDR3 sequence is 15 residues long. Looked up from germline, CDR1 is SGDLS and CDR2 is YYNGEE. The J segment lost 7 bases and the V segment lost 3 bases, leaving 9 bases of the junction unmatched.

The V gene is TRBV9, the J gene TRBJ2-1; TRBD1 might be the D (5 bases). Germline V CDR1 and CDR2: SGDLS, YYNGEE. Trimming removed 0 bases from V and 6 bases from J, with 16 bases in between. The CDR3 sequence is 16 residues long. The CDR3 sequence is CASSVDPGFERNEQFF. The CDR3 DNA reads as TGTGCCAGCAGCGTAGACCCAGGGTTCGAACGCAATGAGCAGTTCTTC.

This chain joins TRBV14 and TRBJ2-3; 7 bases agree with TRBD2. Germline V lookup: CDR1 SGHDN, CDR2 FVKESK. The CDR3 sequence is 15 residues long. V dropped 4 bases and J dropped 3; count of bases not matched to a gene: 7. The CDR3 DNA is TGTGCCAGCAGCCCCCTCTGGGGGGGGACAGATACGCAGTATTTT. This codes for CASSPLWGGTDTQYF. The full variable domain, with the rest looked up from reference TRBV14 and TRBJ2-3, is EAGVTQFPSHSVIEKGQTVTLRCDPISGHDNLYWYRRVMGKEIKFLLHFVKESKQDESGMPNNRFLAERTGGTYSTLKVQPAELEDSGVYFCASSPLWGGTDTQYFGPGTRLTVL.

This chain links TRBV7-9 with TRBJ2-7, with 9 bases fitting TRBD1. The junction had 6 bases not matched to a gene; V was cut back by 4 bases and J by 11 bases. The CDR3 extends over 12 amino acids. Germline CDR1 and CDR2: SEHNR and FQNEAQ (reference sequence). CDR3 amino acids: CASSSDGDREYF. Written as DNA, the CDR3 is TGTGCCAGCAGCTCAGACGGGGACAGGGAGTACTTC.

The CDR3 DNA sequence: TGTGCCAGCAGCCAGCCGAGCCCCTACAATGAGCAGTTCTTC. Amino acid sequence: CASSQPSPYNEQFF. This chain joins TRBV14 and TRBJ2-1, with D unresolved. This CDR3 comprises 14 residues. The germline V gene encodes CDR1 SGHDN and CDR2 FVKESK. V lost 3 bases to trimming and J lost 2 bases, with 8 bases between them.

This sequence joins TRBV4-1 and TRBJ1-5; no reliable D call. CDR1 MGHRA and CDR2 YSYEKL come from the germline V gene. The CDR3 is 16 amino acids. The ends were cut back, 0 bases at V and 0 bases at J, with 9 bases in the middle. CDR3 sequence reads: CASSQEASNSNQPQHF. The CDR3 region has the DNA TGCGCCAGCAGCCAAGAGGCCAGTAATAGCAATCAGCCCCAGCATTTT.

The chain has TRBV18 and TRBJ2-1, with a tentative D call TRBD2 (5 bases). With 4 bases removed from V and 0 bases from J, the gap between germline ends came to 19 bases. The germline gives CDR1 KGHSH, CDR2 LQKENI. This CDR3 comprises 18 residues. The CDR3 region has the DNA TGTGCCAGCTCACGAGGCTTGAGAAGCGGAGTCTCCTACAATGAGCAGTTCTTC. Amino acids: CASSRGLRSGVSYNEQFF. Full variable domain (rest looked up from reference TRBV18 and TRBJ2-1): NAGVMQNPRHLVRRRGQEARLRCSPMKGHSHVYWYRQLPEEGLKFMVYLQKENIIDESGMPKERFSAEFPKEGPSILRIQQVVRGDSAAYFCASSRGLRSGVSYNEQFFGPGTRLTVL.

With respect to this clone: At one boundary the junction diverges from the germline segment, which might be a read error. This chain connects TRBV12-3 or TRBV12-4 to TRBJ1-5; no definite D call. This CDR3 is 13 amino acids long. CDR3 DNA sequence: TGTGCCAGCAGTTTATTTAGCGATCAGCCCCAGCATTTT. It specifies CASSLFSDQPQHF.

V is TRBV12-5 and J is TRBJ1-5, with 9 bases aligning to TRBD1. Germline assignment: CDR1 LGHNT and CDR2 FRNRAP. Trimming removed 4 bases from V and 6 bases from J; junction bases left unmatched: 16. The CDR3 has 18 residues. In DNA, the CDR3 is TGTGCTAGTGGTTGGATAAGCTTTCGGGACAGGGTCTGTCAGCCCCAGCATTTT. Its protein is CASGWISFRDRVCQPQHF.

The sample holds one count of this clone. The chain carries TRBV27 and TRBJ1-2, with 7 bases that match TRBD1. The CDR3 consists of 14 residues. Germline V gene sequence: CDR1 MNHEY, CDR2 SMNVEV (reference sequence). V shed 6 bases and J 5 bases; nucleotides not matched to a gene: 9. The CDR3 loop is CASSGGQNLYGYTF. The CDR3 DNA follows: TGTGCCAGCAGCGGGGGACAGAACCTTTATGGCTACACCTTC.

The genes are TRBV4-2 and TRBJ2-5; 9 nucleotides align to TRBD2. The germline CDR1 and CDR2 sequences are LGHNA and YNFKEQ. The CDR3 spans 17 residues. V lost 4 bases and J lost 5; bases outside the gene matches: 14. CDR3 in amino acids: CASSPQGGGGAWETQYF. The CDR3 DNA reads TGTGCCAGCAGCCCCCAGGGGGGCGGGGGGGCTTGGGAGACCCAGTACTTC.

V usage is TRBV6-5 and J usage is TRBJ2-1; D is unresolved. This CDR3 comprises 13 residues. The V gene lost 4 bases and the J gene lost 9 bases, with 13 bases spanning the gap. Germline loops: CDR1 MNHEY, CDR2 SVGAGI. The CDR3 coding sequence is TGTGCCAGCAGTTTACTTAATTCGGTTGAGCAGTTCTTC. As protein: CASSLLNSVEQFF.

This chain connects TRBV7-2 to TRBJ2-5; TRBD1 aligns across 10 bases. Germline CDR1 SGHTA, CDR2 FQGNSA. V was clipped by 4 bases and J by 4 bases; unmatched bases: 6. This CDR3 comprises 15 residues. The CDR3 loop is CASSWTGGGGETQYF. CDR3 nucleotides: TGTGCCAGCAGCTGGACAGGGGGTGGGGGAGAGACCCAGTACTTC.

The chain recombines TRBV19 with TRBJ1-1, with TRBD1 identical over 7 bases. Trimming removed 4 bases from V and 4 bases from J; junction bases left unmatched: 3. The CDR3 length is 13 residues. Germline-derived CDR1 and CDR2 are LNHDA and SQIVND (reference sequence). As DNA, the CDR3 is TGTGCCAGTAGTACCGACAGGGCCACTGAAGCTTTCTTT. Translation gives CASSTDRATEAFF.

This chain joins TRBV11-2 and TRBJ1-1; possibly TRBD1 for D (5 bases). The CDR3 totals 14 residues. The V end was cut by 2 bases, the J end by 10 bases, with 17 bases between. CDR1 and CDR2 (germline): SGHAT, FQNNGV. CDR3 protein: CASSLQGGALRAFF. In DNA, the CDR3 is TGTGCCAGCAGCTTACAGGGAGGGGCGCTAAGAGCTTTCTTT.

The genes are TRBV6-1 and TRBJ2-3; 12 bases are shared with TRBD2. V shed 2 bases and J 6 bases; nucleotides not matched to a gene: 3. Germline V gene lookup returns CDR1 MNHNS and CDR2 SASEGT. The CDR3 length is 15 residues. DNA for the CDR3: TGTGCCAGCAGTGAATCGACTAGCGGGAGTGATACGCAGTATTTT. Its translation is CASSESTSGSDTQYF.

The chain uses TRBV11-2 and TRBJ1-3; D call uncertain. Germline CDR1 reads SGHAT; CDR2 reads FQNNGV. This CDR3 region has 15 residues. Trimming left V 2 bases short and J 0 bases short, with 8 bases between. CDR3 coding DNA: TGTGCCAGCAGCTTAATGGCAGTCTCTGGAAACACCATATATTTT. Translated: CASSLMAVSGNTIYF.